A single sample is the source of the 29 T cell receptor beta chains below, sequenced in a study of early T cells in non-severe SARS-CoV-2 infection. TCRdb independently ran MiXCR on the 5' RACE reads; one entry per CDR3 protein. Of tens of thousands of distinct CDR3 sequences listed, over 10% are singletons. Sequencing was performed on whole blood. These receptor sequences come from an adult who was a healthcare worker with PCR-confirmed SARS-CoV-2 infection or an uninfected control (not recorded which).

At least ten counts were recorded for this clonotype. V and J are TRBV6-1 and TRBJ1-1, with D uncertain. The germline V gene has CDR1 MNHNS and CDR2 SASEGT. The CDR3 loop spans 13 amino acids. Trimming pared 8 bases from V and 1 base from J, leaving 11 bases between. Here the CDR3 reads CASPKRGNTEAFF. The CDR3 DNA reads TGTGCCAGCCCGAAGCGGGGGAACACTGAAGCTTTCTTT.

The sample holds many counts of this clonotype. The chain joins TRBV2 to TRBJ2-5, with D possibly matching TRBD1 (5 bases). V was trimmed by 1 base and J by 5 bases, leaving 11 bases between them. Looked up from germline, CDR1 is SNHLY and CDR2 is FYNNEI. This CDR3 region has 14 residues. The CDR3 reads CASSEVLAGETQYF. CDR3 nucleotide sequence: TGTGCCAGCAGTGAAGTATTAGCAGGGGAGACCCAGTACTTC. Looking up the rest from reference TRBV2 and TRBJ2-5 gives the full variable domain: EPEVTQTPSHQVTQMGQEVILRCVPISNHLYFYWYRQILGQKVEFLVSFYNNEISEKSEIFDDQFSVERPDGSNFTLKIRSTKLEDSAMYFCASSEVLAGETQYFGPGTRLLVL.

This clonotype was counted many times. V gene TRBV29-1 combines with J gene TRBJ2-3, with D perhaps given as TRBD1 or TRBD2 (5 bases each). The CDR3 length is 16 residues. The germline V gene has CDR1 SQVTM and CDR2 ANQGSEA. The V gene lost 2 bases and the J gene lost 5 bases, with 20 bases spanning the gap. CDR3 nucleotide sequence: TGCAGCGTTGAATCTCAGGGCCCAGGAGGAGGAGATACGCAGTATTTT. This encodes CSVESQGPGGGDTQYF.

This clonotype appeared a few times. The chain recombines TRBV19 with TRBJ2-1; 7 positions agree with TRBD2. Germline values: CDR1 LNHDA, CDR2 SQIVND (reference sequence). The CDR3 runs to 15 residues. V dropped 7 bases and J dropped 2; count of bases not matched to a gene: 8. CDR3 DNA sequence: TGTGCCAGTACCTCCCCCGCGGGGGCCTACAATGAGCAGTTCTTC. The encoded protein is CASTSPAGAYNEQFF.

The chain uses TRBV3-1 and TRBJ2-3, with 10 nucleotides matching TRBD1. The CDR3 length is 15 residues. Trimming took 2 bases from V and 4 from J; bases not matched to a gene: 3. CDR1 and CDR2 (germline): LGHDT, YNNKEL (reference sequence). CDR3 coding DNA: TGTGCCAGCAGCCAATTTGGACAGGGGGCAGATACGCAGTATTTT. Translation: CASSQFGQGADTQYF.

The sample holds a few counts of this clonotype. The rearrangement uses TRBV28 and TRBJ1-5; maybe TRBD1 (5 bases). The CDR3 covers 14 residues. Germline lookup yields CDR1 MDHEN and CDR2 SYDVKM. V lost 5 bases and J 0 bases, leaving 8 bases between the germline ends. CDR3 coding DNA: TGTGCCAGCAGTCCGGGGGATAGCAATCAGCCCCAGCATTTT. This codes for CASSPGDSNQPQHF.

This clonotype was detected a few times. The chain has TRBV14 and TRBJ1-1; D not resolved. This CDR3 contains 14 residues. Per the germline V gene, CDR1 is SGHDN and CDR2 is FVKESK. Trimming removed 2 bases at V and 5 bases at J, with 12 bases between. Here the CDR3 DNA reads TGTGCCAGCAGCCAACCGATGCCAGGTACTGAAGCTTTCTTT. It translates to CASSQPMPGTEAFF. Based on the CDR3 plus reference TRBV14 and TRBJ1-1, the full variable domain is EAGVTQFPSHSVIEKGQTVTLRCDPISGHDNLYWYRRVMGKEIKFLLHFVKESKQDESGMPNNRFLAERTGGTYSTLKVQPAELEDSGVYFCASSQPMPGTEAFFGQGTRLTVV.

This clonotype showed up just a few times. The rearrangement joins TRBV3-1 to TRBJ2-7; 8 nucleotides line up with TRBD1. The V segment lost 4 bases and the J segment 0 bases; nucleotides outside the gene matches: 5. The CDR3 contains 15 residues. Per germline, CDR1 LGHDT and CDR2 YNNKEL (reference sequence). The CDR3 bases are TGTGCCAGCAGCCCCCGGGACAGGAGCTCCTACGAGCAGTACTTC. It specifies CASSPRDRSSYEQYF.

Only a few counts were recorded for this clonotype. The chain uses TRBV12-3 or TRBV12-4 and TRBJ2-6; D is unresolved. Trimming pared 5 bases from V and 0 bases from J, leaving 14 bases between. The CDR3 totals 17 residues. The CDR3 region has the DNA TGTGCCAGCAGTATCCCTCGACTGAACTCTGGGGCCAACGTCCTGACTTTC. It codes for CASSIPRLNSGANVLTF.

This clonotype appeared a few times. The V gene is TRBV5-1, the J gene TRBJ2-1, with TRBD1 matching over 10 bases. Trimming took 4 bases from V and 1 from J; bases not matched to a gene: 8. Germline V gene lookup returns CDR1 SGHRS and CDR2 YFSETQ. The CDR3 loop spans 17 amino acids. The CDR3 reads CASSPIGTGASYNEQFF. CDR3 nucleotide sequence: TGCGCCAGCAGCCCTATCGGGACAGGGGCGTCCTACAATGAGCAGTTCTTC.

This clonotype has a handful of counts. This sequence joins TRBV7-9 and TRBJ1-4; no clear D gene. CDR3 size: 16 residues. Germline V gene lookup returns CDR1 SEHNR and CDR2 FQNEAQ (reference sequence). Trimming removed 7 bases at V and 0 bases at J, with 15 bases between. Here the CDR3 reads CASTLGLGATNEKLFF. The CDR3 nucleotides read TGTGCCAGCACCCTCGGTTTGGGCGCAACTAATGAAAAACTGTTTTTT.

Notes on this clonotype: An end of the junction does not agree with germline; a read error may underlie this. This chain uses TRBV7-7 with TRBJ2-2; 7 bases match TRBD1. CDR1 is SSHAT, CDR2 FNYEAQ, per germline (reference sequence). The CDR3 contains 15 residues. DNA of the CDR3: TGTGCTAGCAGCTTAGGGGACAGCCTCACCGGGGAGCTGTTTTTT. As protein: CASSLGDSLTGELFF. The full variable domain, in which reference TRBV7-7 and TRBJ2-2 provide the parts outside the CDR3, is GAGVSQSPRYKVTKRGQDVTLRCDPISSHATLYWYQQALGQGPEFLTYFNYEAQPDKSGLPSDRFSAERPEGSISTLTIQRTEQRDSAMYRCASSLGDSLTGELFFGEGSRLTVL.

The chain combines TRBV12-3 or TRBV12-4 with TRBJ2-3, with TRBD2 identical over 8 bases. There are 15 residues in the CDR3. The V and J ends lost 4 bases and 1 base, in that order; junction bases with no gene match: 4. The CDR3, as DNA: TGTGCCAGCAGTTCCATGACTAGCGGCACAGATACGCAGTATTTT. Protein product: CASSSMTSGTDTQYF.

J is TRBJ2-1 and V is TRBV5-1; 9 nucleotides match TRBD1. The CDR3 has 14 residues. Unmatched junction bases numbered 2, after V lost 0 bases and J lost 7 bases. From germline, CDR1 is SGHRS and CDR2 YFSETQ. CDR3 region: CASSLGDRENEQFF. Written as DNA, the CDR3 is TGCGCCAGCAGCTTGGGGGACAGGGAGAATGAGCAGTTCTTC.

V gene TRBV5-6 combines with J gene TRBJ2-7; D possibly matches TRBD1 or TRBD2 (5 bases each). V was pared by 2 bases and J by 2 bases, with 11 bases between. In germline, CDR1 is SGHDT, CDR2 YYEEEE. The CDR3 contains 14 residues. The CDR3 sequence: CASSFIGAAYEQYF. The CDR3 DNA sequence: TGTGCCAGCAGCTTTATCGGGGCCGCCTACGAGCAGTACTTC.

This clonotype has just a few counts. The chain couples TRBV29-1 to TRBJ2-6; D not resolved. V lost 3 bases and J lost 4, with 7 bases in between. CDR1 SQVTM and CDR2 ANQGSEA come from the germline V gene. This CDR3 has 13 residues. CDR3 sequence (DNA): TGCAGCGTTGAGGCACCGGGGGCCAACGTCCTGACTTTC. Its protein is CSVEAPGANVLTF.

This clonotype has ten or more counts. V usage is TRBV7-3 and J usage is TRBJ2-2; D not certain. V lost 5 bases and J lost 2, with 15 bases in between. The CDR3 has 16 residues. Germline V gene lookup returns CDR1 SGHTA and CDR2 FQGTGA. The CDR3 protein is CASSPLGRPNTGELFF. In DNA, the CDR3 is TGTGCCAGCAGCCCCCTCGGCAGACCCAACACCGGGGAGCTGTTTTTT.

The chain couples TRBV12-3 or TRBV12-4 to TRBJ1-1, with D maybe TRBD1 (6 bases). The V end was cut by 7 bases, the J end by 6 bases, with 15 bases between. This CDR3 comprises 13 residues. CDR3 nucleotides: TGTGCCAGCACCCGGGACATCGGGTCTGAAGCTTTCTTT. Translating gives CASTRDIGSEAFF.

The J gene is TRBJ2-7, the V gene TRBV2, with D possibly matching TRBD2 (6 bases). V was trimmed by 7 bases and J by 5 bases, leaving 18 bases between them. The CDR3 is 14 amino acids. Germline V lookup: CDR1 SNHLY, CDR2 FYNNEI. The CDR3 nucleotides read TGTGCCAGCACCCCACCGGGACTGCCCCACGAGCAGTACTTC. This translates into CASTPPGLPHEQYF.

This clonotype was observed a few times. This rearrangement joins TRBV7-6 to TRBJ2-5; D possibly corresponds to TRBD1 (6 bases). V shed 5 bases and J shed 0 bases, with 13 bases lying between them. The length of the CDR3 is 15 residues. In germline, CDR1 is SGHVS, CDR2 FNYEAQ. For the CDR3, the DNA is TGTGCCAGCAGCCCACCGCAGGGGTACCAAGAGACCCAGTACTTC. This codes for CASSPPQGYQETQYF.

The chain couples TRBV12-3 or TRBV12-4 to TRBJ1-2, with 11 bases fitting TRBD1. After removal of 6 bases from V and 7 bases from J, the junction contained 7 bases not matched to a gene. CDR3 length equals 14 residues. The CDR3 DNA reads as TGTGCCAGCAGCCTGGGACAGGGGGGACTTGGCTACACCTTC. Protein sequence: CASSLGQGGLGYTF.

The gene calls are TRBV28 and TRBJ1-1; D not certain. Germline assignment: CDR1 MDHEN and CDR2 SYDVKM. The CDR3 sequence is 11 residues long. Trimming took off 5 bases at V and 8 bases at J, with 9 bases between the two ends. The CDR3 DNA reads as TGTGCCAGCAGTCCGCTTGGGGAAGCTTTCTTT. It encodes CASSPLGEAFF.

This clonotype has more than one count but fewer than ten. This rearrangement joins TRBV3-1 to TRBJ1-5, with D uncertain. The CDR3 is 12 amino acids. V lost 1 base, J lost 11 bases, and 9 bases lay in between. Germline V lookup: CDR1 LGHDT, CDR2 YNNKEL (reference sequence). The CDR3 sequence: CASSQAGLAQHF. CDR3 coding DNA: TGTGCCAGCAGCCAAGCGGGGTTGGCCCAGCATTTT.

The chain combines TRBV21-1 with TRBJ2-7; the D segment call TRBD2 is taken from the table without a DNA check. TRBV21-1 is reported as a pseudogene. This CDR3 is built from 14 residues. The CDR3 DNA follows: TGTGCCAGCAGCAAAGAGTCCCCCTCCTACGAGCAGTACTTC. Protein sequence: CASSKESPSYEQYF.

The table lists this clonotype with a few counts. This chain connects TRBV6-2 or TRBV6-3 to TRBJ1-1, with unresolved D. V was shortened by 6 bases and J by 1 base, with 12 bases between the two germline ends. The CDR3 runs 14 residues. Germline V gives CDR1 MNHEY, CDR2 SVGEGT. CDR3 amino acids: CASSSQKPNTEAFF. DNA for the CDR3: TGTGCCAGCAGCTCGCAGAAGCCGAACACTGAAGCTTTCTTT.

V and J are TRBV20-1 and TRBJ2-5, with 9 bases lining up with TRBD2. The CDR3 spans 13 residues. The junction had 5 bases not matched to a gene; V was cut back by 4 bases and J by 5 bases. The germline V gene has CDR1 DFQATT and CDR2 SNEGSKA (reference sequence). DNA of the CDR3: TGCAGTGCTAACCCTAGCGGGACGGAGACCCAGTACTTC. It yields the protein CSANPSGTETQYF.

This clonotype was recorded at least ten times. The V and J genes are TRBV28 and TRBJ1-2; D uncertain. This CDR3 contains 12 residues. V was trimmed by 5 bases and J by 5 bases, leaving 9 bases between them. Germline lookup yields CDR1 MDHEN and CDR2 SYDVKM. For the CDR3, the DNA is TGTGCCAGCAGTGAGGACGGATATGGCTACACCTTC. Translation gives CASSEDGYGYTF.

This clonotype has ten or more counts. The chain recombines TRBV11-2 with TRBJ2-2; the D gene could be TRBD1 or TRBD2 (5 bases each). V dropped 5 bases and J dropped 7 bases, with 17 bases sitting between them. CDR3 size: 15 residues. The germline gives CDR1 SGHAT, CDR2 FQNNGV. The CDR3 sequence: CASSPQGHGNGELFF. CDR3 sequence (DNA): TGTGCCAGCAGCCCCCAGGGCCACGGGAACGGGGAGCTGTTTTTT. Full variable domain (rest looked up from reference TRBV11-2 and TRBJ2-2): EAGVAQSPRYKIIEKRQSVAFWCNPISGHATLYWYQQILGQGPKLLIQFQNNGVVDDSQLPKDRFSAERLKGVDSTLKIQPAKLEDSAVYLCASSPQGHGNGELFFGEGSRLTVL.

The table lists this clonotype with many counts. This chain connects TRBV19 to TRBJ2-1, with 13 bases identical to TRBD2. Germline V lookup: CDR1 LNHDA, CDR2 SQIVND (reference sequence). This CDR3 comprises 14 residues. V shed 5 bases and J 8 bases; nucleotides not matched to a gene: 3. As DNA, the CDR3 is TGTGCCAGTAGTGGACTAGCGGGAGTGGATGAGCAGTTCTTC. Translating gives CASSGLAGVDEQFF.